This is a list of T cell receptor beta chains from one sample in a study of T-cell reconstitution after alpha-beta-depleted transplantation in children. TCRdb independently ran MiXCR on the PCR reads; one entry per CDR3 protein. The repertoire holds 25,000 to 35,000 distinct CDR3 sequences, around 7% seen once, with around 25% in the top ten. The input for sequencing was peripheral blood, taken 60 days after TCRalphabeta/CD19-depleted stem cell transplant. The receptors were gathered from a child younger than two who had a stem cell transplant for acute myeloid leukemia, so the T cells may come from the graft donor. Both conserved end residues are part of each CDR3. A D gene is named only where the DNA matches it firmly. Size tells how often a clone was seen, or its class if it is expanded.

TRBD2,TRBV5-1,TRBJ2-1,many,TGCGCCAGCTTAGATACTAGCGGGAGCGATGAGCAGTTCTTC,CASLDTSGSDEQFF
NA,TRBV9,TRBJ2-1,many,TGTGCCAGCAGCGTAGCTAGTGGAGCCCCGACCCCCTACAATGAGCAGTTCTTC,CASSVASGAPTPYNEQFF
NA,TRBV12-3/TRBV12-4,TRBJ2-7,many,TGTGCCAGCAGTTCCGGACGAACCTACGAGCAGTACTTC,CASSSGRTYEQYF
TRBD2,TRBV29-1,TRBJ2-7,many,TGCAGCGTTGAATCTAGCGGGGACCCCTACGAGCAGTACTTC,CSVESSGDPYEQYF
NA,TRBV12-3/TRBV12-4,TRBJ2-7,many,TGTGCCAGCAGTTCGGGACTCTTTAAGTGGTACTTC,CASSSGLFKWYF
NA,TRBV29-1,TRBJ1-1,many,TGCAGCGTTGTAGGGGGGGGTGGAGCTTTCTTT,CSVVGGGGAFF
NA,TRBV7-8,TRBJ2-3,many,TGTGCCAGCACCCTAGTCTTCCCTTCTGGCACAGATACGCAGTATTTT,CASTLVFPSGTDTQYF
NA,TRBV30,TRBJ2-1,medium-sized,TGTGCCTGGAGCGACTCGACCTACAATGAGCAGTTCTTC,CAWSDSTYNEQFF
NA,TRBV6-2/TRBV6-3,TRBJ1-5,many,TGTGCCAGCAGTTACGGGACCCGGAGGAATCAGCCCCAGCATTTT,CASSYGTRRNQPQHF
NA,TRBV3-1,TRBJ2-7,few,TGTGCCAGCAGCCAAGGCCGGACAGAGCTCTACGAGCAGTACTTC,CASSQGRTELYEQYF
NA,TRBV4-3,TRBJ1-5,many,TGCGCCAGCAGCCAAGCCCCTGGACGGGATCAGCCCCAGCATTTT,CASSQAPGRDQPQHF